These 22 T cell receptor beta chains originate from one sample sequenced in a study of cytomegalovirus exposure and HLA in healthy donors. Primers included in the PCR were 60 Vbeta and 13 Jbeta primers. TCRdb's copy holds only in-frame clones and misses some; the assay was immunoSEQ multiplex PCR. The sample comprises 100,000 to 150,000 clones, around 73% of which are singletons, and about 4.4% rests with the top ten. The sequencing input was PBMCs. Source of these receptors: a man between 60 and 70 years old in good health and CMV-seropositive.

The gene calls are TRBV5-1 and TRBJ2-5; D is uncertain. The CDR3 has 13 residues. V shed 2 bases and J shed 2 bases, with 7 bases lying between them. CDR1 SGHRS and CDR2 YFSETQ come from the germline V gene. CDR3 region: CASSFNTQETQYF. The CDR3 DNA sequence: TGCGCCAGCAGCTTCAACACACAAGAGACCCAGTACTTC.

The J gene is TRBJ2-7, the V gene TRBV11-3, with 10 bases that match TRBD1. This CDR3 contains 16 residues. In germline, CDR1 is SGHNT, CDR2 YENEEA. J gave up 5 bases and V 0 bases, and 7 bases lay outside the gene matches. CDR3 bases: TGTGCCAGCAGCTTAGACCTACCGGGACAGGGGCACGAGCAGTACTTC. It translates to CASSLDLPGQGHEQYF.

CDR3 sequence (DNA): TGCAGTGCTAGTCCAGAAAACATTCAGTACTTC. It specifies CSASPENIQYF. The chain combines TRBV20-1 with TRBJ2-4; D not resolved. The CDR3 runs 11 residues. The germline gives CDR1 DFQATT, CDR2 SNEGSKA (reference sequence). Trimming removed 3 bases at V and 5 bases at J, with 5 bases between.

V is TRBV2 and J is TRBJ1-3; D is unclear. The CDR3 runs 13 residues. The germline V gene encodes CDR1 SNHLY and CDR2 FYNNEI. With 2 bases removed from V and 8 bases from J, the gap between germline ends came to 10 bases. The CDR3 spells CASSETGLDTIYF. In nucleotides, the CDR3 is TGTGCCAGCAGTGAAACGGGGTTGGACACCATATATTTT.

The rearrangement links TRBV28 to TRBJ1-1; TRBD1 agrees at 7 bases. With 3 bases clipped from V and 5 bases from J, the junction kept 9 bases outside the gene matches. This CDR3 contains 15 residues. Germline assignment: CDR1 MDHEN and CDR2 SYDVKM. In nucleotides, the CDR3 is TGTGCCAGCAGTTTCTTCGACCCAGGGGGAACTGAAGCTTTCTTT. Its translation: CASSFFDPGGTEAFF.

The chain links TRBV28 to TRBJ1-2; 7 bases are a match to TRBD1. The V gene end was trimmed by 2 bases and the J gene end by 8 bases; junction bases not matched to a gene: 5. This CDR3 is built from 13 residues. Germline values: CDR1 MDHEN, CDR2 SYDVKM. The CDR3 coding sequence is TGTGCCAGCAGTTTACTCAGGGGGGAAGGCTACACCTTC. Residues: CASSLLRGEGYTF.

The CDR3 DNA follows: TGTGCCAGCAGTGTACAAGCCGGTGGAGGGCACTATGGCTACACCTTC. This gives the protein CASSVQAGGGHYGYTF. The rearrangement joins TRBV7-3 to TRBJ1-2; no reliable D call. The CDR3 length is 16 residues. The germline V gene has CDR1 SGHTA and CDR2 FQGTGA. V lost 6 bases and J lost 3, with 20 bases in between.

This sequence joins TRBV5-1 and TRBJ1-1; 10 bases map to TRBD1. The CDR3 covers 15 residues. CDR1 and CDR2 (germline): SGHRS, YFSETQ. The V segment lost 4 bases and the J segment 4 bases; nucleotides outside the gene matches: 7. The CDR3 DNA reads TGCGCCAGCAGCACTGGGACAGGGGTAGGCACTGAAGCTTTCTTT. The encoded protein is CASSTGTGVGTEAFF.

The chain has TRBV6-5 and TRBJ1-6; 11 bases agree with TRBD1. The CDR3 has 16 residues. The germline CDR1 and CDR2 sequences are MNHEY and SVGAGI. After removal of 2 bases from V and 9 bases from J, the junction contained 6 bases not matched to a gene. The chain's CDR3 is CASSYLPGTGGSPLHF. The CDR3 DNA sequence: TGTGCCAGCAGTTACCTTCCCGGGACAGGGGGTTCACCCCTCCACTTT.

This chain connects TRBV2 to TRBJ1-4; perhaps TRBD1 as D (5 bases). Germline V gives CDR1 SNHLY, CDR2 FYNNEI. This CDR3 is built from 15 residues. The V end was cut by 4 bases, the J end by 9 bases, with 18 bases between. CDR3 loop: CASSVEGARGKKLFF. CDR3 bases: TGTGCCAGCAGTGTAGAAGGGGCTAGGGGAAAAAAACTGTTTTTT.

This clone was detected a few times. Other DNA sequences in the same sample also yield this CDR3. CDR3 sequence (DNA): TGCGCCAGCAGCTTGGAGGGGCGGGGCGGACTAGATACGCAGTATTTT. It codes for CASSLEGRGGLDTQYF. This chain joins TRBV5-1 and TRBJ2-3, with a weak D call TRBD2 (6 bases). Looked up from germline, CDR1 is SGHRS and CDR2 is YFSETQ. The CDR3 spans 16 residues. Trimming took off 0 bases at V and 5 bases at J, with 16 bases between the two ends.

This clone is categorized as medium-sized. CDR3 residues: CASSPVPDTGELFF. In nucleotides, the CDR3 is TGTGCCAGCAGCCCAGTGCCTGACACCGGGGAGCTGTTTTTT. The chain combines TRBV5-6 with TRBJ2-2; D is undetermined. Germline V gene sequence: CDR1 SGHDT, CDR2 YYEEEE. This CDR3 spans 14 amino acids. V was trimmed by 4 bases and J by 3 bases, leaving 10 bases between them.

Only a few counts were recorded for this clone. This chain connects TRBV11-2 to TRBJ2-3; TRBD1 might be the D (5 bases). CDR3 size: 19 residues. With 3 bases removed from V and 7 bases from J, the gap between germline ends came to 29 bases. Germline CDR1 reads SGHAT; CDR2 reads FQNNGV. CDR3 DNA: TGTGCCAGCAGCTTTGGGGCTCAGGTTCGGGCTTGGTCCCTTTATACGCAGTATTTT. Protein: CASSFGAQVRAWSLYTQYF.

V usage is TRBV7-9 and J usage is TRBJ2-7; the D gene is possibly TRBD1 (6 bases). This CDR3 region has 12 residues. V lost 8 bases and J lost 6, with 14 bases in between. Germline assignment: CDR1 SEHNR and CDR2 FQNEAQ (reference sequence). CDR3 loop: CASGAGAVEQYF. DNA for the CDR3: TGTGCCAGCGGGGCAGGGGCGGTCGAGCAGTACTTC.

The rearrangement joins TRBV4-1 to TRBJ2-3; tentatively, D is TRBD2 (6 bases). The CDR3 sequence is 13 residues long. Per germline, CDR1 MGHRA and CDR2 YSYEKL. V lost 3 bases and J lost 6, with 10 bases in between. CDR3 bases: TGCGCCAGCAGCCAGAGACTAGTCGATACGCAGTATTTT. Amino acid sequence: CASSQRLVDTQYF.

The chain has TRBV5-1 and TRBJ2-1, with 7 bases matching TRBD2. Germline V gene sequence: CDR1 SGHRS, CDR2 YFSETQ. This CDR3 contains 16 residues. Trimming at V came to 4 bases and at J to 2 bases, leaving 9 bases not matched to a gene. The DNA of the CDR3 is TGCGCCAGCAGCCCAAGTAGCGGGTTGACCTACAATGAGCAGTTCTTC. The encoded protein is CASSPSSGLTYNEQFF.

V gene TRBV5-4 combines with J gene TRBJ2-3, with D uncertain. V was cut by 0 bases and J by 2 bases, with 7 bases left in between. The CDR3 extends over 14 amino acids. Germline CDR1 is SGHNT and CDR2 is YYREEE (reference sequence). The CDR3 spells CASSLASDTDTQYF. In DNA, the CDR3 is TGTGCCAGCAGCTTGGCCAGTGACACAGATACGCAGTATTTT.

The V call is TRBV2, the J call TRBJ2-7; D possibly corresponds to TRBD1 (5 bases). This CDR3 comprises 12 residues. Per the germline V gene, CDR1 is SNHLY and CDR2 is FYNNEI. Trimming removed 2 bases at V and 6 bases at J, with 8 bases between. Here the CDR3 reads CASSEQGLEQYF. The DNA of the CDR3 is TGTGCCAGCAGTGAACAGGGCCTCGAGCAGTACTTC.

CDR3 in DNA: TGTGCCAGCAGCCTCAGGGGGCTAAGCGAGCAGTACTTC. Its protein is CASSLRGLSEQYF. The rearrangement joins TRBV14 to TRBJ2-7; 8 nucleotides line up with TRBD1. The trim removed 4 bases at V and 6 bases at J, leaving 5 bases unmatched. Germline CDR1 SGHDN, CDR2 FVKESK. The CDR3 consists of 13 residues. The full variable domain, with the rest looked up from reference TRBV14 and TRBJ2-7, is EAGVTQFPSHSVIEKGQTVTLRCDPISGHDNLYWYRRVMGKEIKFLLHFVKESKQDESGMPNNRFLAERTGGTYSTLKVQPAELEDSGVYFCASSLRGLSEQYFGPGTRLTVT.

This clone was picked up a small number of times. The chain carries TRBV7-2 and TRBJ1-1, with a weak D call TRBD1 (5 bases). Trimming left V 1 base short and J 1 base short, with 7 bases between. The CDR3 length is 14 residues. In germline, CDR1 is SGHTA, CDR2 FQGNSA. The CDR3 DNA is TGTGCCAGCAGCTTAGTTCAGGGGAACACTGAAGCTTTCTTT. This sequence encodes CASSLVQGNTEAFF.

The chain carries TRBV5-1 and TRBJ2-7; D is possibly TRBD1 (6 bases). V was shortened by 0 bases and J by 4 bases, with 17 bases between the two germline ends. Germline CDR1 SGHRS, CDR2 YFSETQ. The CDR3 is made up of 16 amino acids. CDR3 nucleotide sequence: TGCGCCAGCAGCTTGGTTGGGGGCAGGGGCGCGTACGAGCAGTACTTC. It specifies CASSLVGGRGAYEQYF.

The V gene is TRBV30, the J gene TRBJ2-2; 7 nucleotides agree with TRBD1. CDR3 length: 13 amino acids. The trim removed 5 bases at V and 1 base at J, leaving 1 base unmatched. Germline assignment: CDR1 GTSNPN and CDR2 SVGIG (reference sequence). This chain's CDR3 is CAWDRVNTGELFF. The CDR3 DNA is TGTGCCTGGGACAGGGTGAACACCGGGGAGCTGTTTTTT. Together with reference TRBV30 and TRBJ2-2, the CDR3 gives the full variable domain: SQTIHQWPATLVQPVGSPLSLECTVEGTSNPNLYWYRQAAGRGLQLLFYSVGIGQISSEVPQNLSASRPQDRQFILSSKKLLLSDSGFYLCAWDRVNTGELFFGEGSRLTVL.